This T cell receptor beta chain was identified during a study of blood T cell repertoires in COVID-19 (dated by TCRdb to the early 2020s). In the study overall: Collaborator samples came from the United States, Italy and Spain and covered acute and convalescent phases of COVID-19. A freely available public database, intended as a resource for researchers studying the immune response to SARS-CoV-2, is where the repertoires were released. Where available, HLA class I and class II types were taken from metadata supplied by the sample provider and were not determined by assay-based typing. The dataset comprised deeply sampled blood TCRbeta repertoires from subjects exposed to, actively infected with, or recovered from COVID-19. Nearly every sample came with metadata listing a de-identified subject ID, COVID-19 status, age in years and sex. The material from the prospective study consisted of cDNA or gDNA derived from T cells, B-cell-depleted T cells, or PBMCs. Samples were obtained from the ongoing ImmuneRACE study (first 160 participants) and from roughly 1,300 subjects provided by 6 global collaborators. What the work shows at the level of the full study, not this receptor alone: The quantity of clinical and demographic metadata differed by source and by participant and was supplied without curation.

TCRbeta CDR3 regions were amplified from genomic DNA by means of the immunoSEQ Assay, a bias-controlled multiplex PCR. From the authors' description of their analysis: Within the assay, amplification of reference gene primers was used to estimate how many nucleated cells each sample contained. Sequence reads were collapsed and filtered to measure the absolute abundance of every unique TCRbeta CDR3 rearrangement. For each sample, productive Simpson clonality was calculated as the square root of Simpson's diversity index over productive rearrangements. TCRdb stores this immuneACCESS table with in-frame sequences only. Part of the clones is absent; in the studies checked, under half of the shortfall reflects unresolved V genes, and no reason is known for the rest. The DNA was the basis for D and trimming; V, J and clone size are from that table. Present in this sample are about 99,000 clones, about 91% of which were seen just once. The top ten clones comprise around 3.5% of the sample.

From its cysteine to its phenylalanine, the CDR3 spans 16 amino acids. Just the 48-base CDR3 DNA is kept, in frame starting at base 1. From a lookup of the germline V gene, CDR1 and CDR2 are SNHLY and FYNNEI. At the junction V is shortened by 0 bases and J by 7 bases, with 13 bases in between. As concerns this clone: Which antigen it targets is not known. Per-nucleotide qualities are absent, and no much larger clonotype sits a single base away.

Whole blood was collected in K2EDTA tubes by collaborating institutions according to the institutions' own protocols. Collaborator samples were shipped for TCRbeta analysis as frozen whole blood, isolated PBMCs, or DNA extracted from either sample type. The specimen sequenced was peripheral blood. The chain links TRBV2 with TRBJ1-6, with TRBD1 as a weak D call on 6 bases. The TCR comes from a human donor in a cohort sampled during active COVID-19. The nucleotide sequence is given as TGTGCCAGCAGTGAAGCCGGGAACAGGGCCAATTCACCCCTCCACTTT. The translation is CASSEAGNRANSPLHF.